Included here is one T cell receptor beta chain sequence, with context. Its antigen is still unknown. This sample is drawn from a study of memory CD4+ T cells and cytomegalovirus serostatus. Findings of the study overall: 67 of 164 known CMV-associated TCRbeta sequences appeared in CD4+ memory. The CMV-associated TCR signature appears largely within the CD4+ memory repertoire.

Single viable CD3+CD4+CD8-CD45RO+ cells were sorted as the memory CD4+ T cells. CMV serostatus came from serum IgG against pp150, pp28, p38, p52. Clones were sequenced by immunoSEQ multiplex PCR, and TCRdb holds only the in-frame ones, with some missing. The sample holds over 65,000 clones, around four fifths seen once. Trimming pared 3 bases from V and 8 bases from J, leaving 11 bases between. Germline V gene data show CDR1 as SGHDT and CDR2 as YYEEEE. The CDR3 loop spans 13 amino acids. The chain has TRBV5-6 and TRBJ1-4; no clear D. The receptor comes from an adult in good health and CMV-seropositive. Sequencing was carried out using memory CD4+ T cells from blood. The CDR3 sequence is CASSWTLEEKLFF. The CDR3 DNA is TGTGCCAGCAGCTGGACCCTCGAGGAAAAACTGTTTTTT.